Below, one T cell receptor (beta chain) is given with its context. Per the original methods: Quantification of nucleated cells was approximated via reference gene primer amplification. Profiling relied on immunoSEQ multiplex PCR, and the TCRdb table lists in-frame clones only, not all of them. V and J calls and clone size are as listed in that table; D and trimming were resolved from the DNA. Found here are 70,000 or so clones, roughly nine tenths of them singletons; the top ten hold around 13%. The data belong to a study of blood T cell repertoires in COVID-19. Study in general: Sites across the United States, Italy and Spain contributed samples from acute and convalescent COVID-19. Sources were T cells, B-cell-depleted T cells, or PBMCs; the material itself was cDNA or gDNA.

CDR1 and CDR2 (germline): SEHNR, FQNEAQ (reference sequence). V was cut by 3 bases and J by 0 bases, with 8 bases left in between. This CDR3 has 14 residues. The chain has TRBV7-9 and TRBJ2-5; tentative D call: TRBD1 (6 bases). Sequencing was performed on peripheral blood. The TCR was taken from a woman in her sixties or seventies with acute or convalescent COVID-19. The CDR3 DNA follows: TGTGCCAGCAGCTTGACAGGCTACCAAGAGACCCAGTACTTC. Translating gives CASSLTGYQETQYF.